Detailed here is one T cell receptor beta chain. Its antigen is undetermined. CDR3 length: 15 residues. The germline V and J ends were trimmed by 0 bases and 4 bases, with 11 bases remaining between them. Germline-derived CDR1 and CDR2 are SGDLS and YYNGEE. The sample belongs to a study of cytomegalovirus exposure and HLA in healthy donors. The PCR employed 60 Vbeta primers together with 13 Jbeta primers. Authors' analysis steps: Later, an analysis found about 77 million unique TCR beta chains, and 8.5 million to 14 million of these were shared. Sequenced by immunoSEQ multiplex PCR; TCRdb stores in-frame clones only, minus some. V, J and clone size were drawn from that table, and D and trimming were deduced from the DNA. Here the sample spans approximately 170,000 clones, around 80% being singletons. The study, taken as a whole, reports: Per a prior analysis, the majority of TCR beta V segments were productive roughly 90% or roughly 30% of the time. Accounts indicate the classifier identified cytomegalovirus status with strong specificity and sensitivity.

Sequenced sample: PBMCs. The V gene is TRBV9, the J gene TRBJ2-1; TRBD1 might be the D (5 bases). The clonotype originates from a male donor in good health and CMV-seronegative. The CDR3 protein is CASSVERGPYNEQFF. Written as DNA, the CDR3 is TGTGCCAGCAGCGTAGAAAGGGGCCCATACAATGAGCAGTTCTTC.